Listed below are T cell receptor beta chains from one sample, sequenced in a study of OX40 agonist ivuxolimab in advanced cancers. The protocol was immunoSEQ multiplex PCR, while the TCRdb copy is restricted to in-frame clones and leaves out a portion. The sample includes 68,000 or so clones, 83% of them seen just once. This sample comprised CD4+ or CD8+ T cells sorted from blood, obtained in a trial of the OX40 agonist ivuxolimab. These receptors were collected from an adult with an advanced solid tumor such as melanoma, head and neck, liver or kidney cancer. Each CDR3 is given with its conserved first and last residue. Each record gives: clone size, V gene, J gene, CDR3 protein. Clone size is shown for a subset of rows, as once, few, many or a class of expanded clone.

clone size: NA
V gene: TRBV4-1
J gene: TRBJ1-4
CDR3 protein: CASMVRWINEKLFF

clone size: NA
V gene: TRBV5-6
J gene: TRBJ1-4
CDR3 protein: CASSLGVRGSHEKLFF

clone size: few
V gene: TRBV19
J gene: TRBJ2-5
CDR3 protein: CASSPYTGGGETQYF

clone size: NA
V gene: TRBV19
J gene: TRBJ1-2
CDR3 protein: CASSMNYGYTF

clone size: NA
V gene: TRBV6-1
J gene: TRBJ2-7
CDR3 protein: CASLRAGGHEQYF

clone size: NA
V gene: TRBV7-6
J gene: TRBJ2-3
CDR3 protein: CASSPQTRQGARTDTQYF

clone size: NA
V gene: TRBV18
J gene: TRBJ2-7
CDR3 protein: CASSPGTGGDEQYF

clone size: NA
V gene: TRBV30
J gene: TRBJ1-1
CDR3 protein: CAWRTGPNTEAFF

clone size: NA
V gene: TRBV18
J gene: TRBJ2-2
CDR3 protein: CASSPLQGTGELFF

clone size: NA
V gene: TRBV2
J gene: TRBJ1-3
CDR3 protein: CASREAADDTIYF

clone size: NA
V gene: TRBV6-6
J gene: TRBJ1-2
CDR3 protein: CASSYPAPRQGGGYTF

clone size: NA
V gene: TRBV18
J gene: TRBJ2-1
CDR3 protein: CASTGDEGANFRNEQFF

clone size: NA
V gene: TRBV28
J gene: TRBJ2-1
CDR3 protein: CASSLGLAGGIYNEQFF

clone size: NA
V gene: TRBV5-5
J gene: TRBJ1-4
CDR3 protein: CASSPGQGGEKLFF

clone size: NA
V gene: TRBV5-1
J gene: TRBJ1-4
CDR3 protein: CASSPGGTANEKLFF

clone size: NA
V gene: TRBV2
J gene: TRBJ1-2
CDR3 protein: CASSSLRQGYGYGYTF

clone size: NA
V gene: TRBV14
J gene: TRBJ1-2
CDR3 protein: CASSQRTSMGYTF

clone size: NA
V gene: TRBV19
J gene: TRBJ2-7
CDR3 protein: CASSIDGPGRGEQYF

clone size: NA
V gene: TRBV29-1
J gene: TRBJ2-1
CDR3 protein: CSGGGGDEQFF

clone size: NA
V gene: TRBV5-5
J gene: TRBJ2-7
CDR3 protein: CASSLAGTRSYEQYF

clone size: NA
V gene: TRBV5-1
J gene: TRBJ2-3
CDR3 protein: CASSLRLAGGTDTQYF

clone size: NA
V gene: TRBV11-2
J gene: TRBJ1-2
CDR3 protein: CASSLDWTPYGYTF

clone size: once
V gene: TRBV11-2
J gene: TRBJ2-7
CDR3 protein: CASSSRSRYEQYF

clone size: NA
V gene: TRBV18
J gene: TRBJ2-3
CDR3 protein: CASSGQRAGATSTDTQYF

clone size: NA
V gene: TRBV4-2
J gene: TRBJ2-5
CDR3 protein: CASSQDTETQYF

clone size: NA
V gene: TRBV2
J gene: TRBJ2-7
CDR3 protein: CASSLGAGAMVRSYEQYF

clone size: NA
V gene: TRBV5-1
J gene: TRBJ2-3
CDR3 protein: CASSWRSSTDTQYF

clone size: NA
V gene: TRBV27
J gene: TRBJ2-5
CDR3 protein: CASNPEETQYF

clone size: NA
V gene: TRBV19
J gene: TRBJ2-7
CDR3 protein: CASSKERYEQYF

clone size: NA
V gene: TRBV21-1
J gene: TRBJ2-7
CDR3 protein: CASSLRFGQGYEQYF

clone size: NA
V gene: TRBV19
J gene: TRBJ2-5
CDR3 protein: CASSASEVETQYF

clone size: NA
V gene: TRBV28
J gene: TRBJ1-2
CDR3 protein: CASGGGPTRVGYTF

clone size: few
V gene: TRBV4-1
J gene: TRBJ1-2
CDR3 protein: CASSQGGFYGYTF

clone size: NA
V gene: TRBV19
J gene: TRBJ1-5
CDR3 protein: CASSIEAGVRNNQPQHF

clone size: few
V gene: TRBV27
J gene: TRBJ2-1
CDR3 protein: CASRPGPTGGKGNEQFF

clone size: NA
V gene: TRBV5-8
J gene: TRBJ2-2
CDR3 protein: CASSLFTGANTGELFF

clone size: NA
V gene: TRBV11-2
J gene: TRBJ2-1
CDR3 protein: CASSLGASGGYNEQFF

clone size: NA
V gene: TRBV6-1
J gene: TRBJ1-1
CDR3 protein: CASSVIREGTEAFF

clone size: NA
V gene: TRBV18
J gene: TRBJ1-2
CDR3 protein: CASSPLDNGYTF

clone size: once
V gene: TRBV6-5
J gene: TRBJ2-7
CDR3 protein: CASSYSREAYEQYF

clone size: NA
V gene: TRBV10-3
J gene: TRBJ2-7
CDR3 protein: CAISGTIYEQYF

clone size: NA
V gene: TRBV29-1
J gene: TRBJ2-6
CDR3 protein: CSVYGTDLSGANVLTF

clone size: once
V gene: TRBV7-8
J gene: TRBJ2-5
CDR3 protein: CASSRIGQETQYF

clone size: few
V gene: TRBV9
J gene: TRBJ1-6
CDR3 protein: CASSVGQGNSPLHF

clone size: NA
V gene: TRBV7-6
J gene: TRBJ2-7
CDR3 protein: CASSLGRRTGRSYEQYF

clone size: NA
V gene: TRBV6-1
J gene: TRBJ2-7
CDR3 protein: CASHRDGIYEQYF

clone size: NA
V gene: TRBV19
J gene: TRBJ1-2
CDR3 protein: CASSRAGHYGYTF

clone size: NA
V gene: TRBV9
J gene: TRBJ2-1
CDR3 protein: CASSVGGFLDNEQFF

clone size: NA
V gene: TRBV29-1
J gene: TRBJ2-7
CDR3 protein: CSVGFLYEQYF

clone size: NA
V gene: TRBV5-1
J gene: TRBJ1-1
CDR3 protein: CASSLGLWGQRRFDTEAFF

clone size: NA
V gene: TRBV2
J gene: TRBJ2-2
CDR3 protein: CASSVESRGGAGELFF

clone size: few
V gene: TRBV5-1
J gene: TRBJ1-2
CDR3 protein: CASSKDGRERYGYTF

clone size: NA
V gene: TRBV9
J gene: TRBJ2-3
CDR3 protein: CASSGPPRTDTQYF

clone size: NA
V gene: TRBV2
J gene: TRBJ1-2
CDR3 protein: CASATGAEEGYTF

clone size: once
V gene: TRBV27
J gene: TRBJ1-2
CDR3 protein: CASSLSWAGPQGYTF

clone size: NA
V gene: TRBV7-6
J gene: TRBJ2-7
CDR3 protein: CASSLVPGTGDEQYF

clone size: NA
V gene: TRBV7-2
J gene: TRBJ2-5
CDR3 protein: CASSTGSGGETQYF

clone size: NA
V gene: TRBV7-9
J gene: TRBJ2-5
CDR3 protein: CASRDLRGGGLEETQYF

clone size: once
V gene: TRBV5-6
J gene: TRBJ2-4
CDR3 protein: CASSLFGQGTKNIQYF